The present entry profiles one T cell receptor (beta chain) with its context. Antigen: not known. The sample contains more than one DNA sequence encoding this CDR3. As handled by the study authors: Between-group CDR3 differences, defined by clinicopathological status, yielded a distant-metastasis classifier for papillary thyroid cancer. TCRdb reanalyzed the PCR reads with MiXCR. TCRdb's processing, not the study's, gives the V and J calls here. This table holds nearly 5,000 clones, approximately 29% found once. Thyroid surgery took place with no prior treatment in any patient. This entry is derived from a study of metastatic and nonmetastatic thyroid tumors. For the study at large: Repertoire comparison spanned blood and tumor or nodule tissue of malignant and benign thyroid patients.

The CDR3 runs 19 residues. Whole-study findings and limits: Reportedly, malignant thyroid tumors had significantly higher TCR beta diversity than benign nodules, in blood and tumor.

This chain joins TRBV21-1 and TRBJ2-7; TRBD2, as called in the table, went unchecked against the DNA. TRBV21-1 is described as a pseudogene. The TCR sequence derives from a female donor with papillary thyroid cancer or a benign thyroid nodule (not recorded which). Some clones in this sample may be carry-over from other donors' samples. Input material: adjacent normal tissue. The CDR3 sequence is CASSKDTLAGGPIPYEQYF. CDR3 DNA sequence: TGTGCCAGCAGCAAAGATACCCTAGCGGGAGGACCTATCCCGTACGAGCAGTACTTC.